The clone carrying this T cell receptor (beta chain) was seen more than once but under ten times. The template was genomic DNA from peripheral blood, not RNA. V shed 2 bases and J shed 8 bases, with 10 bases lying between them. CDR3 length: 13 amino acids. The V gene's germline CDR1 is MNHEY and CDR2 SMNVEV (reference sequence). Multiplex touch-down PCR with TRB-A/B primers amplified rearranged V-D-J TRB sequences. One entry per CDR3 protein, called by TCRdb with MiXCR from the multiplex PCR reads. The table includes approximately 1,500 distinct CDR3 sequences, roughly 24% detected once. The data were obtained in a study of T cell repertoires in aging, cancer and after chemotherapy. The wider study: Donor ages fell into six groups from 30 or younger up to 70 or older.

The receptor was derived from a human donor in good health. The genes are TRBV27 and TRBJ1-5; the D gene is possibly TRBD1 (5 bases). The specimen was blood. The CDR3: CASSLQGIEPQHF. DNA of the CDR3: TGTGCCAGCAGTTTACAGGGCATCGAGCCCCAGCATTTT.